These T cell receptor beta chains were read from a single sample in a study of PD-L1 blockade in urothelial cancer. Sequencing used immunoSEQ multiplex PCR; TCRdb keeps in-frame clones, though not all of them. The profile covers tens of thousands of clones, with 82% appearing a single time and approximately 6.3% taken by the ten largest. The source was PBMCs, collected around atezolizumab (anti-PD-L1) treatment. The receptors were sampled from a man in his 60s with urothelial cancer. CDR3s include the opening cysteine and the closing phenylalanine or tryptophan. Fields, in order: J gene, D gene, clone size, V gene, CDR3 protein, CDR3 DNA. A D gene is named only where the DNA matches it firmly. Only part of the rows carry a size: once, few, many, or a class if the clone is expanded.

j_gene: TRBJ2-2
d_gene: TRBD1
abundance: .
v_gene: TRBV28
CDR3aa: CASMGQGNTGELFF
CDR3nt: TGTGCCAGCATGGGACAGGGAAACACCGGGGAGCTGTTTTTT

j_gene: TRBJ1-2
d_gene: .
abundance: .
v_gene: TRBV5-1
CDR3aa: CASSLGTAAMDGYTF
CDR3nt: TGCGCCAGCAGCCTCGGGACTGCCGCAATGGATGGCTACACCTTC

j_gene: TRBJ1-3
d_gene: .
abundance: few
v_gene: TRBV2
CDR3aa: CASRRIGDSGNTIYF
CDR3nt: TGTGCCAGCCGTCGGATCGGAGACTCTGGAAACACCATATATTTT

j_gene: TRBJ1-1
d_gene: .
abundance: .
v_gene: TRBV2
CDR3aa: CASRTTANTEAFF
CDR3nt: TGTGCCAGCAGAACCACAGCGAACACTGAAGCTTTCTTT

j_gene: TRBJ2-7
d_gene: TRBD1
abundance: .
v_gene: TRBV5-1
CDR3aa: CASSPGQGVGEQYF
CDR3nt: TGCGCCAGCAGCCCCGGACAGGGGGTGGGGGAGCAGTACTTC

j_gene: TRBJ1-4
d_gene: .
abundance: .
v_gene: TRBV7-2
CDR3aa: CASSSPRGSVDEKLFF
CDR3nt: TGTGCCAGCAGCTCACCACGGGGAAGCGTTGATGAAAAACTGTTTTTT

j_gene: TRBJ2-5
d_gene: .
abundance: .
v_gene: TRBV9
CDR3aa: CASSRRRGETQYF
CDR3nt: TGTGCCAGCTCACGAAGGAGGGGTGAGACCCAGTACTTC

j_gene: TRBJ1-2
d_gene: TRBD1
abundance: .
v_gene: TRBV30
CDR3aa: CAWRDGQGYGYTF
CDR3nt: TGTGCCTGGCGGGATGGACAGGGCTATGGCTACACCTTC

j_gene: TRBJ1-2
d_gene: TRBD1
abundance: .
v_gene: TRBV7-8
CDR3aa: CASSPPLRTGGLRGYTF
CDR3nt: TGTGCCAGCAGCCCACCGCTGAGGACAGGGGGACTTCGTGGCTACACCTTC

j_gene: TRBJ2-5
d_gene: .
abundance: few
v_gene: TRBV18
CDR3aa: CASSPNREQETQYF
CDR3nt: TGTGCCAGCTCACCGAACAGGGAGCAAGAGACCCAGTACTTC

j_gene: TRBJ2-3
d_gene: TRBD2
abundance: once
v_gene: TRBV5-1
CDR3aa: CASSLIGGGLGTDTQYF
CDR3nt: TGCGCCAGCAGCTTAATCGGCGGGGGGTTGGGCACAGATACGCAGTATTTT

j_gene: TRBJ1-3
d_gene: TRBD1
abundance: few
v_gene: TRBV5-6
CDR3aa: CASSLEGAPGNTIYF
CDR3nt: TGTGCCAGCAGCTTGGAGGGGGCCCCTGGAAACACCATATATTTT

j_gene: TRBJ2-7
d_gene: .
abundance: .
v_gene: TRBV10-3
CDR3aa: CAIRGRLNYEQYF
CDR3nt: TGTGCCATCAGGGGGCGGCTTAACTACGAGCAGTACTTC

j_gene: TRBJ2-7
d_gene: .
abundance: .
v_gene: TRBV4-1
CDR3aa: CASSQEKGHPYEQYF
CDR3nt: TGCGCCAGCAGCCAAGAAAAGGGACACCCCTACGAGCAGTACTTC

j_gene: TRBJ1-5
d_gene: TRBD1
abundance: once
v_gene: TRBV30
CDR3aa: CAWSIGTVNQPQHF
CDR3nt: TGTGCCTGGAGTATCGGGACAGTCAATCAGCCCCAGCATTTT

j_gene: TRBJ2-7
d_gene: .
abundance: .
v_gene: TRBV6-5
CDR3aa: CASSLNRVGPYEQYF
CDR3nt: TGTGCCAGCAGCTTAAACAGGGTTGGCCCCTACGAGCAGTACTTC

j_gene: TRBJ1-2
d_gene: .
abundance: .
v_gene: TRBV27
CDR3aa: CASRTGHMGYIF
CDR3nt: TGTGCCAGCAGAACAGGGCATATGGGCTACATCTTC

j_gene: TRBJ2-3
d_gene: .
abundance: .
v_gene: TRBV4-1
CDR3aa: CASSQESTGYTDTQCF
CDR3nt: TGCGCCAGCAGCCAAGAATCTACAGGGTACACAGATACGCAGTGTTTT

j_gene: TRBJ2-1
d_gene: TRBD1
abundance: .
v_gene: TRBV27
CDR3aa: CASSRKDRANDEQFF
CDR3nt: TGTGCCAGCAGCCGCAAGGACAGGGCGAACGATGAGCAGTTCTTC

j_gene: TRBJ2-7
d_gene: TRBD1
abundance: .
v_gene: TRBV4-1
CDR3aa: CASSRLGGTGTGVDEQYF
CDR3nt: TGCGCCAGCAGCCGCCTAGGGGGGACCGGGACAGGGGTTGACGAGCAGTACTTC

j_gene: TRBJ1-6
d_gene: .
abundance: .
v_gene: TRBV30
CDR3aa: CAWRTGSSSYNSPLHF
CDR3nt: TGTGCCTGGAGGACCGGGTCGAGCTCCTATAATTCACCCCTCCACTTT

j_gene: TRBJ2-5
d_gene: TRBD2
abundance: .
v_gene: TRBV7-9
CDR3aa: CASSLGGGAETQYF
CDR3nt: TGTGCCAGCAGCTTAGGCGGGGGGGCAGAGACCCAGTACTTC

j_gene: TRBJ2-3
d_gene: TRBD2
abundance: .
v_gene: TRBV4-1
CDR3aa: CASSQARGGPRATDTQYF
CDR3nt: TGCGCCAGCAGCCAAGCTCGGGGGGGGCCGAGAGCGACAGATACGCAGTATTTT

j_gene: TRBJ2-3
d_gene: .
abundance: .
v_gene: TRBV11-3
CDR3aa: CASSSGPEGTQYF
CDR3nt: TGTGCCAGCAGCTCGGGTCCGGAGGGTACGCAGTATTTT

j_gene: TRBJ2-3
d_gene: .
abundance: .
v_gene: TRBV6-5
CDR3aa: CASSTGDTQYF
CDR3nt: TGTGCCAGCAGCACGGGGGATACGCAGTATTTT

j_gene: TRBJ2-4
d_gene: .
abundance: .
v_gene: TRBV2
CDR3aa: CASTLGHGIQYF
CDR3nt: TGTGCCAGCACCTTGGGACACGGGATTCAGTACTTC

j_gene: TRBJ2-5
d_gene: TRBD2
abundance: .
v_gene: TRBV6-1
CDR3aa: CASSEGLAEETQYF
CDR3nt: TGTGCCAGCAGTGAGGGACTAGCGGAAGAGACCCAGTACTTC

j_gene: TRBJ2-1
d_gene: .
abundance: once
v_gene: TRBV18
CDR3aa: CASSPPVDNSYNEQFF
CDR3nt: TGTGCCAGCTCACCACCGGTAGACAACTCCTACAATGAGCAGTTCTTC

j_gene: TRBJ2-5
d_gene: TRBD2
abundance: few
v_gene: TRBV5-1
CDR3aa: CASSWRGGTAETQYF
CDR3nt: TGCGCCAGCAGCTGGCGGGGGGGCACTGCAGAGACCCAGTACTTC

j_gene: TRBJ1-3
d_gene: TRBD1
abundance: .
v_gene: TRBV6-4
CDR3aa: CASSGITGASSSGNTIYF
CDR3nt: TGTGCCAGCAGTGGAATAACAGGGGCCTCCAGCTCTGGAAACACCATATATTTT

j_gene: TRBJ2-1
d_gene: TRBD1
abundance: .
v_gene: TRBV28
CDR3aa: CASSGTGEQFF
CDR3nt: TGTGCCAGCAGTGGGACAGGGGAGCAGTTCTTC

j_gene: TRBJ1-1
d_gene: TRBD1
abundance: .
v_gene: TRBV7-6
CDR3aa: CASRGTGAFEAFF
CDR3nt: TGTGCCAGCAGAGGGACAGGGGCATTTGAAGCTTTCTTT

j_gene: TRBJ1-6
d_gene: .
abundance: .
v_gene: TRBV27
CDR3aa: CASSPQTGISYNSPLHF
CDR3nt: TGTGCCAGCAGTCCCCAAACGGGGATCTCCTATAATTCACCCCTCCACTTT

j_gene: TRBJ2-7
d_gene: .
abundance: few
v_gene: TRBV10-3
CDR3aa: CAIRDMQYEQYF
CDR3nt: TGTGCCATCCGGGACATGCAATACGAGCAGTACTTC

j_gene: TRBJ2-5
d_gene: .
abundance: once
v_gene: TRBV30
CDR3aa: CAWSVRGAAETQYF
CDR3nt: TGTGCCTGGAGTGTAAGGGGCGCGGCCGAGACCCAGTACTTC

j_gene: TRBJ1-5
d_gene: .
abundance: .
v_gene: TRBV11-3
CDR3aa: CASSPMGRFDQPQHF
CDR3nt: TGTGCCAGCAGCCCGATGGGGAGGTTCGATCAGCCCCAGCATTTT

j_gene: TRBJ1-1
d_gene: TRBD1
abundance: .
v_gene: TRBV28
CDR3aa: CASRENRGNTEAFF
CDR3nt: TGTGCCAGCAGGGAAAACAGGGGAAACACTGAAGCTTTCTTT

j_gene: TRBJ2-7
d_gene: TRBD1
abundance: .
v_gene: TRBV27
CDR3aa: CASRKTGGTSEQYF
CDR3nt: TGTGCCAGCAGAAAAACAGGGGGCACGAGCGAGCAGTACTTC

j_gene: TRBJ2-3
d_gene: TRBD2
abundance: .
v_gene: TRBV7-6
CDR3aa: CASSLVSGGVTDTQYF
CDR3nt: TGTGCCAGCAGCTTAGTATCCGGGGGGGTTACAGATACGCAGTATTTT

j_gene: TRBJ2-7
d_gene: .
abundance: once
v_gene: TRBV28
CDR3aa: CASSLAQGTYEQYF
CDR3nt: TGTGCCAGCAGTTTAGCACAGGGAACCTACGAGCAGTACTTC

j_gene: TRBJ2-2
d_gene: TRBD1
abundance: .
v_gene: TRBV6-5
CDR3aa: CASGLTGAGELFF
CDR3nt: TGTGCCAGCGGACTGACAGGGGCCGGGGAGCTGTTTTTT

j_gene: TRBJ1-5
d_gene: .
abundance: .
v_gene: TRBV5-6
CDR3aa: CASSLAGTPSQPQHF
CDR3nt: TGTGCCAGCAGCTTGGCCGGGACTCCGAGTCAGCCCCAGCATTTT

j_gene: TRBJ1-1
d_gene: .
abundance: .
v_gene: TRBV6-1
CDR3aa: CASSLPDSGEAFF
CDR3nt: TGTGCCAGCAGCCTCCCCGACAGTGGTGAAGCTTTCTTT

j_gene: TRBJ2-1
d_gene: .
abundance: .
v_gene: TRBV7-6
CDR3aa: CASSLDHSTNEQFF
CDR3nt: TGTGCCAGCAGCTTAGATCACAGTACGAATGAGCAGTTCTTC

j_gene: TRBJ2-1
d_gene: TRBD1
abundance: once
v_gene: TRBV6-1
CDR3aa: CASRDRGPYNEQFF
CDR3nt: TGTGCCAGCCGAGACAGGGGGCCATACAATGAGCAGTTCTTC

j_gene: TRBJ1-6
d_gene: .
abundance: few
v_gene: TRBV4-1
CDR3aa: CASSRDTGVGSSDSPLHF
CDR3nt: TGCGCCAGCAGCCGGGACACCGGAGTAGGGTCTTCGGATTCACCCCTCCACTTT

j_gene: TRBJ1-4
d_gene: .
abundance: .
v_gene: TRBV9
CDR3aa: CASSRGGTNEKLFF
CDR3nt: TGTGCCAGCAGCAGGGGAGGAACTAATGAAAAACTGTTTTTT

j_gene: TRBJ2-3
d_gene: TRBD2
abundance: .
v_gene: TRBV5-1
CDR3aa: CASSPAGGEDTQYF
CDR3nt: TGCGCCAGCAGCCCTGCCGGGGGGGAGGATACGCAGTATTTT

j_gene: TRBJ2-3
d_gene: .
abundance: .
v_gene: TRBV11-1
CDR3aa: CASSRAGPKDTQYF
CDR3nt: TGTGCCAGCAGCCGAGCAGGGCCGAAGGATACGCAGTATTTT

j_gene: TRBJ1-6
d_gene: .
abundance: .
v_gene: TRBV5-1
CDR3aa: CASSLVSGAGPLHF
CDR3nt: TGCGCCAGCAGCTTGGTTTCAGGGGCGGGACCCCTCCACTTT

j_gene: TRBJ1-5
d_gene: .
abundance: .
v_gene: TRBV6-5
CDR3aa: CASRAERGPQHF
CDR3nt: TGTGCCAGCAGGGCAGAGCGTGGGCCCCAGCATTTT

j_gene: TRBJ1-6
d_gene: .
abundance: .
v_gene: TRBV19
CDR3aa: CASSIQVTYNSPLHF
CDR3nt: TGTGCCAGTAGTATACAGGTTACCTATAATTCACCCCTCCACTTT

j_gene: TRBJ1-2
d_gene: TRBD1
abundance: once
v_gene: TRBV2
CDR3aa: CASRPGQGEYYGYTF
CDR3nt: TGTGCCAGCAGACCAGGACAGGGTGAATACTATGGCTACACCTTC

j_gene: TRBJ1-3
d_gene: .
abundance: .
v_gene: TRBV5-1
CDR3aa: CASSLIPDTGNTIYF
CDR3nt: TGCGCCAGCAGCTTAATTCCTGACACTGGAAACACCATATATTTT

j_gene: TRBJ2-7
d_gene: TRBD2
abundance: .
v_gene: TRBV11-1
CDR3aa: CASSPGGYEQYF
CDR3nt: TGTGCCAGCAGCCCGGGGGGTTACGAGCAGTACTTC

j_gene: TRBJ2-5
d_gene: .
abundance: few
v_gene: TRBV5-1
CDR3aa: CASSSRGAETQYF
CDR3nt: TGCGCCAGCAGCTCCCGTGGTGCGGAGACCCAGTACTTC

j_gene: TRBJ2-5
d_gene: .
abundance: .
v_gene: TRBV6-6
CDR3aa: CASSTWGGPTETQYF
CDR3nt: TGTGCCAGCAGTACCTGGGGAGGACCTACGGAGACCCAGTACTTC

j_gene: TRBJ1-1
d_gene: .
abundance: .
v_gene: TRBV9
CDR3aa: CASSVVDSENTEAFF
CDR3nt: TGTGCCAGCAGCGTAGTTGACAGCGAGAACACTGAAGCTTTCTTT

j_gene: TRBJ2-5
d_gene: .
abundance: .
v_gene: TRBV5-1
CDR3aa: CASSLGSQETQYF
CDR3nt: TGCGCCAGCAGCTTGGGCAGTCAAGAGACCCAGTACTTC

j_gene: TRBJ1-2
d_gene: .
abundance: .
v_gene: TRBV5-1
CDR3aa: CASSQSGAAQIGGYTF
CDR3nt: TGCGCCAGCAGCCAAAGCGGTGCGGCCCAAATAGGCGGCTACACCTTC